Described below is a single TCR beta chain sequence and its context. The antigen is undetermined. This CDR3 has 16 residues. Germline CDR1 SGHNT, CDR2 YENEEA. With V trimmed by 5 bases and J by 1 base, 4 bases remained unmatched. This record comes from a study of immune cell composition in non-small cell lung cancer. Sequenced by immunoSEQ multiplex PCR; TCRdb stores in-frame clones only, minus some. The table includes some 10,000 clones, approximately 80% detected once. Regarding the study as a whole: 60% to 80% of squamous and 30% to 40% of adenocarcinoma cases had tumour-associated clones >0.5%. Adenocarcinomas with higher top tumour-associated clone frequency had more reactive TILs.

Normal lung was sampled as far from the tumour as possible, at least 3 cm. Sequencing used non-adjacent lung tissue. The origin of this receptor is a human donor with non-small cell lung cancer. This chain uses TRBV11-3 with TRBJ2-5; 13 bases are shared with TRBD2. DNA of the CDR3: TGTGCCAGCAGCCCGGGACTAGCGGGGATCCAAGAGACCCAGTACTTC. Translated, it gives CASSPGLAGIQETQYF.